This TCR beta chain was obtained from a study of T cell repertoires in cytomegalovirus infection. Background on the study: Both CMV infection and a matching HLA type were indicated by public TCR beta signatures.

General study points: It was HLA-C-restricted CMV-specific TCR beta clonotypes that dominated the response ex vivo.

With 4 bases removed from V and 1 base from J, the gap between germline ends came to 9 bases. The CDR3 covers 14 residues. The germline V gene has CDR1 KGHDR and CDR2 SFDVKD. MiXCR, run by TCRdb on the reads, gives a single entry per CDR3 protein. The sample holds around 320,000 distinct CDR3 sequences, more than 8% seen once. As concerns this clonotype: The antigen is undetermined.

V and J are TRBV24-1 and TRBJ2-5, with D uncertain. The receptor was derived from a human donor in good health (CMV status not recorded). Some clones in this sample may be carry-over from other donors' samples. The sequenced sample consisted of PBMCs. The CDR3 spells CATSDRTAQETQYF. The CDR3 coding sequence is TGTGCCACCAGTGACCGGACGGCCCAAGAGACCCAGTACTTC.